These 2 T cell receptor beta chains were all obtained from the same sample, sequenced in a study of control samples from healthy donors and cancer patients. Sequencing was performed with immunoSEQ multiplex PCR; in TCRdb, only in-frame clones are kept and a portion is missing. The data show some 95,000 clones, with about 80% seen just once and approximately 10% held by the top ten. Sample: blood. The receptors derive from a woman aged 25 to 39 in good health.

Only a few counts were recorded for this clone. DNA for the CDR3: TGTGCCAGCAGTGGGGGGGCTGGCGGGGAGCTGTTTTTT. This translates into CASSGGAGGELFF. J is TRBJ2-2 and V is TRBV6-2 or TRBV6-3, with D tentatively TRBD2 (7 bases). The CDR3 runs 13 residues. Trimming removed 5 bases from V and 7 bases from J, with 11 bases in between. The germline CDR1 and CDR2 sequences are MNHEY and SVGEGT.

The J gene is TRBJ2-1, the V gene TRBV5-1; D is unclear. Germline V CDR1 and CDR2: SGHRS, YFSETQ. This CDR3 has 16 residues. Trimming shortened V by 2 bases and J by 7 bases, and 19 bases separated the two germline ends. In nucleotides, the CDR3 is TGCGCCAGCAGCTTCATACTCTCCCGATCTCGGAATGAGCAGTTCTTC. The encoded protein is CASSFILSRSRNEQFF.